This T cell receptor beta chain was sequenced for a study of CD4 T cells in relation to SARS-CoV-2 and coronaviruses. Study-level background: Negative control cultures got HIV-1 Nef peptides or no peptide. Study-wide points: Each donor contributed either pre-pandemic or post-infection samples, not both.

The unexposed donors gave CD4+ T cells in 2011-2018, prior to COVID-19. CD4+ T cells were isolated from the cells after less than 13 days of culture. Cultures received half-medium IL-2 refreshes on days 3 and 7. The method was immunoSEQ multiplex PCR; TCRdb's version includes in-frame clones alone and lacks a portion of them. Altogether 25,000 to 30,000 clones are present, more than 75% being singletons, with the ten largest covering approximately 16%. The CDR3 consists of 15 residues. Trimming shortened V by 5 bases and J by 9 bases, and 22 bases separated the two germline ends. Germline V gives CDR1 LGHDT, CDR2 YNNKEL (reference sequence). As concerns this clone: Antigen: not known.

The TCR sequence derives from a human donor in good health. This rearrangement joins TRBV3-1 (or the pseudogene TRBV3-2) to TRBJ1-1, with D possibly matching TRBD1 (6 bases). The sequenced sample consisted of CD4+ T cells from PBMCs, cultured in vitro. The CDR3 region has the DNA TGTGCCAGCAGCACTTACCACGGGGGGCGGTTCCAAGCTTTCTTT. Protein sequence: CASSTYHGGRFQAFF.